This entry lists 21 T cell receptor beta chains sequenced from one sample in a study of T cells in Graves' hyperthyroidism and ophthalmopathy. Amplification targeted TCR beta CDR3 regions from RNA transcripts. First-round RT-PCR with HTBI primers amplified the TCR CDR3 region. MiXCR, applied by TCRdb to the multiplex PCR reads, yields one record per CDR3 protein. The repertoire consists of around 600,000 distinct CDR3 sequences, with approximately 16% occurring once and the leading ten covering about 3.5%. The specimen was blood. The receptors come from a woman aged 40 to 50 with Graves' ophthalmopathy.

At least ten counts were recorded for this clonotype. The rearrangement links TRBV2 to TRBJ1-5; no reliable D call. CDR3 length: 13 residues. Per the germline V gene, CDR1 is SNHLY and CDR2 is FYNNEI. V dropped 7 bases and J dropped 6 bases, with 13 bases sitting between them. CDR3 loop: CASTLTWGQPQHF. In DNA form, the CDR3 reads TGTGCCAGCACCTTGACCTGGGGTCAGCCCCAGCATTTT.

Concerning this clonotype itself: A much larger clone is a single base away; this may be a read error. V usage is TRBV2 and J usage is TRBJ1-1; 7 nucleotides align to TRBD1. The V gene end was trimmed by 3 bases and the J gene end by 2 bases; junction bases not matched to a gene: 9. Germline V lookup: CDR1 SNHLY, CDR2 FYNNEI. The CDR3 loop spans 16 amino acids. As DNA, the CDR3 is TGTGCCAGCAGTGATGGGGGACAGAGACGAAACACTGAAGCTTTCTTT. Translation gives CASSDGGQRRNTEAFF.

The V call is TRBV2, the J call TRBJ1-4, with a weak D call TRBD1 (5 bases). The CDR3 contains 13 residues. CDR1 is SNHLY and CDR2 is FYNNEI in the germline V gene. V dropped 6 bases and J dropped 4 bases, with 9 bases sitting between them. This CDR3 is CASRMGLNEKLFF. CDR3 in DNA: TGTGCCAGCAGGATGGGACTTAATGAAAAACTGTTTTTT.

This clonotype was found many times. The chain couples TRBV2 to TRBJ2-5; D is unresolved. Germline CDR1 is SNHLY and CDR2 is FYNNEI. V lost 8 bases, J lost 5 bases, and 6 bases lay in between. The CDR3 extends over 10 amino acids. This chain's CDR3 is CASSYETQYF. Written as DNA, the CDR3 is TGTGCCAGCTCTTATGAGACCCAGTACTTC.

J is TRBJ2-3 and V is TRBV7-9, with 8 nucleotides matching TRBD1. CDR1 and CDR2 from the germline V gene are SEHNR and FQNEAQ (reference sequence). J lost 0 bases, V lost 1 base, and 3 bases had no gene match. The CDR3 extends over 16 amino acids. The CDR3 DNA reads as TGTGCCAGCAGCTTAGACAGGGGGAGTAGCACAGATACGCAGTATTTT. Protein sequence: CASSLDRGSSTDTQYF.

J is TRBJ2-7 and V is TRBV20-1; a weak D match, TRBD1 (5 bases). The CDR3 sequence is 13 residues long. CDR1 and CDR2 (germline): DFQATT, SNEGSKA (reference sequence). Trimming took 5 bases from V and 0 from J, leaving 11 bases between them. CDR3 sequence: CSAWTTSSYEQYF. DNA of the CDR3: TGCAGTGCTTGGACAACAAGCTCCTACGAGCAGTACTTC.

This clonotype was observed at least ten times. The chain is built from TRBV18 and TRBJ2-7, with D tentatively TRBD1 (6 bases). Germline CDR1 KGHSH, CDR2 LQKENI. V was pared by 8 bases and J by 4 bases, with 15 bases between. This CDR3 has 13 amino acids. DNA for the CDR3: TGTGCCAGCAGCGCCGGGACAACTTACGAGCAGTACTTC. It translates to CASSAGTTYEQYF.

There are a few counts of this clonotype. The V call is TRBV6-1, the J call TRBJ2-7; D call uncertain. Trimming took off 3 bases at V and 3 bases at J, with 9 bases between the two ends. Germline CDR1 is MNHNS and CDR2 is SASEGT. The CDR3 contains 13 residues. The CDR3 nucleotides are TGTGCCAGCAGTGACTCCGAGGTCTACGAGCAGTACTTC. Protein product: CASSDSEVYEQYF.

The chain links TRBV10-3 to TRBJ2-5; tentatively, D is TRBD1 (5 bases). The CDR3 extends over 15 amino acids. Trimming stripped 3 bases from V and 4 bases from J, with 15 bases between. The germline V gene has CDR1 ENHRY and CDR2 SYGVKD. The CDR3 reads CAISDAARARETQYF. For the CDR3, the DNA is TGTGCCATCAGTGACGCCGCCAGGGCTCGAGAGACCCAGTACTTC.

The chain joins TRBV6-5 to TRBJ1-1; no firm D call. Per germline, CDR1 MNHEY and CDR2 SVGAGI. V lost 0 bases to trimming and J lost 6 bases, with 8 bases between them. This CDR3 region has 13 residues. CDR3 sequence (DNA): TGTGCCAGCAGTTACTCGAGTGGGGCTGAAGCTTTCTTT. The encoded protein is CASSYSSGAEAFF.

With regard to this clonotype: Given a much more abundant clone one base away, this may be a read error. The chain combines TRBV2 with TRBJ1-1; 10 nucleotides line up with TRBD1. V lost 6 bases, J lost 5 bases, and 6 bases stayed unmatched. CDR3 length: 14 amino acids. The germline V gene has CDR1 SNHLY and CDR2 FYNNEI. The CDR3 nucleotides read TGTGCCAGCAGCAAGAGACAGGGGGCTACTGAAGCTTTCTTT. Amino acids: CASSKRQGATEAFF.

The gene calls are TRBV5-1 and TRBJ1-3; 8 bases line up with TRBD1. Germline CDR1 is SGHRS and CDR2 is YFSETQ. The CDR3 is 13 amino acids. The V gene end was trimmed by 9 bases and the J gene end by 6 bases; junction bases not matched to a gene: 8. The chain's CDR3 is CATTDRETNTIYF. The CDR3 DNA follows: TGCGCCACAACGGACAGGGAGACAAACACCATATATTTT.

This clonotype has ten or more counts. The chain combines TRBV18 with TRBJ1-1; perhaps TRBD1 as D (5 bases). The CDR3 runs to 15 residues. Trimming removed 6 bases from V and 1 base from J, with 15 bases in between. The germline gives CDR1 KGHSH, CDR2 LQKENI. This CDR3 is CASSGRGGPNTEAFF. Here the CDR3 DNA reads TGTGCCAGCTCGGGAAGGGGCGGGCCGAACACTGAAGCTTTCTTT.

This chain uses TRBV2 with TRBJ2-3, with 7 bases aligning to TRBD2. The CDR3 runs to 15 residues. The germline V gene encodes CDR1 SNHLY and CDR2 FYNNEI. V lost 7 bases, J lost 1 base, and 8 bases stayed unmatched. The CDR3 reads CASTRLAGGTDTQYF. Written as DNA, the CDR3 is TGTGCCAGCACCCGACTAGCCGGGGGCACAGATACGCAGTATTTT. Drawing the rest from reference TRBV2 and TRBJ2-3, the complete variable domain is EPEVTQTPSHQVTQMGQEVILRCVPISNHLYFYWYRQILGQKVEFLVSFYNNEISEKSEIFDDQFSVERPDGSNFTLKIRSTKLEDSAMYFCASTRLAGGTDTQYFGPGTRLTVL.

This chain uses TRBV9 with TRBJ2-2, with 11 positions matching TRBD2. Germline assignment: CDR1 SGDLS and CDR2 YYNGEE. V gave up 5 bases and J gave up 4 bases; unmatched junction bases: 19. The CDR3 length is 20 residues. The CDR3 DNA reads as TGTGCCAGCAGTCTAAACTCGGCTAGCGGGGGGTCCAGAGGCACCGGGGAGCTGTTTTTT. Its protein product is CASSLNSASGGSRGTGELFF.

This clonotype turned up a few times. J is TRBJ2-1 and V is TRBV7-3; TRBD2 matches 13 bases. Unmatched junction bases numbered 9, after V lost 4 bases and J lost 9 bases. This CDR3 spans 16 amino acids. CDR1 is SGHTA, CDR2 FQGTGA, per germline. CDR3 coding DNA: TGTGCCAGCAGCTCCACCGGGACTAGCGGGACTTTTGAGCAGTTCTTC. Protein sequence: CASSSTGTSGTFEQFF.

This clonotype came up a few times. The rearrangement joins TRBV19 to TRBJ1-1; 8 nucleotides agree with TRBD1. Trimming removed 3 bases from V and 5 bases from J; junction bases left unmatched: 8. Per germline, CDR1 LNHDA and CDR2 SQIVND (reference sequence). The CDR3 totals 15 residues. The CDR3 nucleotides read TGTGCCAGTAGTATTGGGCAGGGGGCAGGTACTGAAGCTTTCTTT. Its protein product is CASSIGQGAGTEAFF.

This clonotype was recorded many times. The chain is built from TRBV20-1 and TRBJ2-5; 8 bases align to TRBD1. CDR1 and CDR2 (germline): DFQATT, SNEGSKA (reference sequence). The CDR3 has 19 residues. V lost 3 bases to trimming and J lost 4 bases; unmatched junction nucleotides: 22. The CDR3 DNA reads TGCAGTGCTAGCCCCCGGGTCCGGGGCAGGGGGCGCCTCGGAGAGACCCAGTACTTC. Encoded protein: CSASPRVRGRGRLGETQYF.

The table lists this clonotype with many counts. The gene calls are TRBV7-9 and TRBJ2-1; 7 nucleotides line up with TRBD2. Germline loops: CDR1 SEHNR, CDR2 FQNEAQ (reference sequence). The junction had 3 bases not matched to a gene; V was cut back by 8 bases and J by 2 bases. CDR3 size: 13 residues. This CDR3 reads CASAAGTYNEQFF. The CDR3 DNA reads TGTGCCAGCGCAGCGGGGACCTACAATGAGCAGTTCTTC.

Only a few counts were recorded for this clonotype. V usage is TRBV7-9 and J usage is TRBJ1-1; D not certain. Deletions cut 2 bases from V and 0 bases from J, with 10 bases between. Looked up from germline, CDR1 is SEHNR and CDR2 is FQNEAQ (reference sequence). The CDR3 is 15 residues long. The CDR3, as DNA: TGTGCCAGCAGCTTAAACCCAGATATGAACACTGAAGCTTTCTTT. It translates to CASSLNPDMNTEAFF.

This clonotype was found many times. Written as DNA, the CDR3 is TGTGCCAGCAGTTCCGGGACAGGGGGCCTCAATCAGCCCCAGCATTTT. Translation gives CASSSGTGGLNQPQHF. The chain employs TRBV12-3 or TRBV12-4 and TRBJ1-5; TRBD1 matches 12 bases. The CDR3 is made up of 16 amino acids. Trimming took 4 bases from V and 3 from J; bases not matched to a gene: 4.